Presented here are 7 T cell receptor beta chains from one specimen sequenced in a study of blood T cell repertoires in COVID-19. Sequencing was performed with immunoSEQ multiplex PCR; in TCRdb, only in-frame clones are kept and a portion is missing. This sample has 95,000 to 150,000 clones, with about 83% found just once. Specimen: PBMCs or T cells enriched from blood (not recorded which). The receptors originated from a woman aged 25 to 39 who had recovered from COVID-19.

The J gene is TRBJ2-7, the V gene TRBV18; no firm D call. The V end lost 6 bases, the J end lost 3 bases, and 9 bases lay between the germline ends. The CDR3 length is 12 residues. Germline loops: CDR1 KGHSH, CDR2 LQKENI. The CDR3 loop is CASSVQNYEQYF. In nucleotides, the CDR3 is TGTGCCAGCTCCGTACAAAACTACGAGCAGTACTTC.

The chain recombines TRBV28 with TRBJ2-7; 11 nucleotides align to TRBD2. The CDR3 has 14 residues. V was clipped by 6 bases and J by 5 bases; unmatched bases: 6. The germline gives CDR1 MDHEN, CDR2 SYDVKM. CDR3 amino acids: CASRTSGSLHEQYF. For the CDR3, the DNA is TGTGCCAGCAGAACTAGCGGGAGTCTCCACGAGCAGTACTTC.

CDR3 bases: TGTGCCACCAGCAGTCCGGGACTAGCGGGCACAGATACGCAGTATTTT. Translated: CATSSPGLAGTDTQYF. The genes are TRBV15 and TRBJ2-3; 11 nucleotides line up with TRBD2. The germline CDR1 and CDR2 sequences are LNHNV and YYDKDF (reference sequence). The CDR3 extends over 16 amino acids. With 3 bases clipped from V and 1 base from J, the junction kept 3 bases outside the gene matches.

Only one count was recorded for this clone. DNA of the CDR3: TGTGCCAGCAGTTATCAGGGGGATGAAAAACTGTTTTTT. Protein sequence: CASSYQGDEKLFF. The chain has TRBV27 and TRBJ1-4, with 7 bases matching TRBD1. Trimming removed 4 bases from V and 6 bases from J; junction bases left unmatched: 2. The germline gives CDR1 MNHEY, CDR2 SMNVEV (reference sequence). CDR3 length: 13 residues.

This chain connects TRBV4-1 to TRBJ2-2, with 8 bases fitting TRBD2. Trimming removed 6 bases from V and 4 bases from J; junction bases left unmatched: 7. CDR3 length equals 15 residues. Germline V gives CDR1 MGHRA, CDR2 YSYEKL. CDR3 region: CASRWIGGGTGELFF. The CDR3 nucleotides read TGCGCCAGCAGGTGGATCGGGGGGGGCACCGGGGAGCTGTTTTTT.

The chain recombines TRBV4-3 with TRBJ1-2; tentatively, D is TRBD1 (5 bases). Trimming cost V 4 bases and J 2 bases, with 14 bases left between them. The CDR3 consists of 15 residues. CDR1 LGHNA and CDR2 YSLEER come from the germline V gene. CDR3 in DNA: TGCGCCAGCAGCCCCTCTACAGGACGGAACTATGGCTACACCTTC. This sequence encodes CASSPSTGRNYGYTF.

This clone has just one count. This chain links TRBV7-8 with TRBJ2-5, with D perhaps matching TRBD2 (5 bases). From germline, CDR1 is SGHVS and CDR2 FQNEAQ. V was shortened by 5 bases and J by 0 bases, with 16 bases between the two germline ends. This CDR3 has 16 amino acids. The CDR3 is CASSLMGSGDQETQYF. In DNA, the CDR3 is TGTGCCAGCAGCCTAATGGGGAGTGGGGACCAAGAGACCCAGTACTTC.